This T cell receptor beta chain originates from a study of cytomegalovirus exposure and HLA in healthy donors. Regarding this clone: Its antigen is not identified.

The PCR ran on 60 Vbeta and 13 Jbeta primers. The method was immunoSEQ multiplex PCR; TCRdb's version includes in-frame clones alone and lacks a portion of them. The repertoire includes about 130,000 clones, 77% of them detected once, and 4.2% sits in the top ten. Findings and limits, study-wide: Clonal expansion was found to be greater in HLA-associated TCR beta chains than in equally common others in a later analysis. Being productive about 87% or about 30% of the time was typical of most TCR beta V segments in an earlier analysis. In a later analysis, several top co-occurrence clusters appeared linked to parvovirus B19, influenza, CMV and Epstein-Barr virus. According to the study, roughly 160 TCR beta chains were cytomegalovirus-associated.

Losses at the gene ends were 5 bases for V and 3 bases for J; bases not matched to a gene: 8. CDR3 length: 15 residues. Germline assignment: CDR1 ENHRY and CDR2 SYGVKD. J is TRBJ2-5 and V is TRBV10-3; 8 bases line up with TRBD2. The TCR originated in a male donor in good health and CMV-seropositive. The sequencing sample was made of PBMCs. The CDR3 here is CAISRPTSGKETQYF. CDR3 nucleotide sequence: TGTGCCATCAGTCGCCCCACTAGCGGTAAAGAGACCCAGTACTTC.